This TCR beta chain emerged from a study of blood T cell repertoires in COVID-19. At the level of the study: Acute and convalescent COVID-19 specimens originated in the United States, Italy and Spain. In each case, the material was cDNA or gDNA derived from T cells, B-cell-depleted T cells, or PBMCs.

Trimming took 2 bases from V and 6 from J, leaving 6 bases between them. Germline V gene sequence: CDR1 PRHDT, CDR2 FYEKMQ (reference sequence). The CDR3 runs 12 residues. The table came from immunoSEQ multiplex PCR; TCRdb's copy has only in-frame clones and leaves some out. The sample shows 130,000 or so clones, around four fifths of them seen only once. Sequencing was done on a sample of peripheral blood. The V gene is TRBV13, the J gene TRBJ2-3; D is perhaps TRBD2 (6 bases). The TCR comes from a human donor in a cohort sampled during active COVID-19. CDR3 coding DNA: TGTGCCAGCAGCTTACGGGGGGATACGCAGTATTTT. Protein sequence: CASSLRGDTQYF.